The 17 T cell receptor beta chains listed next were all sequenced from one sample in a study of blood T cell repertoires in COVID-19. Sequenced by immunoSEQ multiplex PCR; TCRdb stores in-frame clones only, minus some. The table includes 200,000 to 300,000 clones, over 70% detected once. The specimen sequenced was peripheral blood. The receptors shown here come from a woman older than 75 with acute or convalescent COVID-19.

This sequence joins TRBV6-1 and TRBJ2-7, with D uncertain. This CDR3 comprises 15 residues. V lost 1 base, J lost 3 bases, and 13 bases lay in between. Germline V gives CDR1 MNHNS, CDR2 SASEGT. The CDR3 DNA reads TGTGCCAGCAGTGAAGGAGGCGGAGTATACTACGAGCAGTACTTC. Its translation is CASSEGGGVYYEQYF.

The gene calls are TRBV7-2 and TRBJ2-5, with TRBD1 matching over 10 bases. Germline trimming cut 3 bases from V and 5 bases from J; bases unmatched to any gene: 6. Germline assignment: CDR1 SGHTA and CDR2 FQGNSA. This CDR3 region has 15 residues. Here the CDR3 DNA reads TGTGCCAGCAGCTTCGACAGGGGGCGCCAGGAGACCCAGTACTTC. It codes for CASSFDRGRQETQYF.

V and J are TRBV1 and TRBJ2-5; the table names TRBD1, a call not compared with the DNA. TRBV1 is termed a pseudogene. This CDR3 region has 13 residues. CDR3 bases: TGCACCAGTCCGCCAGGGGGACGGGAGACCCAGTACTTC. Translation gives CTSPPGGRETQYF.

The rearrangement links TRBV29-1 to TRBJ1-3; D unclear. V lost 6 bases and J 0 bases, leaving 12 bases between the germline ends. The CDR3 runs 14 residues. In germline, CDR1 is SQVTM, CDR2 ANQGSEA. CDR3 in amino acids: CSVLGGLSGNTIYF. In DNA, the CDR3 is TGCAGCGTCTTAGGCGGACTCTCTGGAAACACCATATATTTT. Using reference TRBV29-1 and TRBJ1-3 for the parts outside the CDR3, the full variable domain is SAVISQKPSRDICQRGTSLTIQCQVDSQVTMMFWYRQQPGQSLTLIATANQGSEATYESGFVIDKFPISRPNLTFSTLTVSNMSPEDSSIYLCSVLGGLSGNTIYFGEGSWLTVV.

The rearrangement links TRBV19 to TRBJ1-5, with 8 nucleotides matching TRBD1. With V trimmed by 9 bases and J by 0 bases, 7 bases remained unmatched. This CDR3 comprises 15 residues. Germline V gives CDR1 LNHDA, CDR2 SQIVND (reference sequence). CDR3 bases: TGTGCCAGCCAGGGACAGGCGGGTAGCAATCAGCCCCAGCATTTT. Its translation is CASQGQAGSNQPQHF.

The chain has TRBV6-2 or TRBV6-3 and TRBJ1-1; D is perhaps TRBD1 (6 bases). From germline, CDR1 is MNHEY and CDR2 SVGEGT. The germline V and J ends were trimmed by 2 bases and 3 bases, with 25 bases remaining between them. The CDR3 contains 19 residues. This CDR3 is CASSYRSAGHREWDTEAFF. In DNA form, the CDR3 reads TGTGCCAGCAGTTACCGTTCGGCGGGCCACAGGGAGTGGGACACTGAAGCTTTCTTT.

The V and J genes are TRBV7-2 and TRBJ1-5; D is uncertain. CDR3 size: 15 residues. Germline V gene sequence: CDR1 SGHTA, CDR2 FQGNSA. V lost 1 base and J 9 bases, leaving 16 bases between the germline ends. CDR3 nucleotides: TGTGCCAGCAGCTTAGGTGGCATCCCCGTGATGCCCCAGCATTTT. This codes for CASSLGGIPVMPQHF.

This sequence joins TRBV3-1 (or the pseudogene TRBV3-2) and TRBJ1-2; 8 positions match TRBD1. Unmatched junction bases numbered 2, after V lost 2 bases and J lost 3 bases. CDR1 and CDR2 (germline): LGHDT, YNNKEL (reference sequence). This CDR3 is built from 14 residues. In DNA form, the CDR3 reads TGTGCCAGCAGCCAACCGGGACAGGACTATGGCTACACCTTC. It is translated as CASSQPGQDYGYTF.

The CDR3 DNA is TGTGCCACCATAGCAAGTTGGCCCCGCAATCAGCCCCAGCATTTT. This gives the protein CATIASWPRNQPQHF. This sequence joins TRBV28 and TRBJ1-5, with D hard to call. The CDR3 is made up of 15 amino acids. CDR1 and CDR2 (germline): MDHEN, SYDVKM. Between the trimmed V and J ends, which lost 10 bases and 2 bases, there was a span of 18 bases.

The chain links TRBV12-5 to TRBJ2-4; 7 bases fit TRBD1. In germline, CDR1 is LGHNT, CDR2 FRNRAP. CDR3 size: 21 residues. V was pared by 9 bases and J by 0 bases, with 26 bases of the junction left unmatched. CDR3 bases: TGTGCTAGCAGACTAAATTTGAAGCCAGGGGGTTTAGGCATAGCCAAAAACATTCAGTACTTC. This translates into CASRLNLKPGGLGIAKNIQYF.

The V and J genes are TRBV3-1 (or the pseudogene TRBV3-2) and TRBJ1-6; 7 positions agree with TRBD1. V lost 0 bases, J lost 7 bases, and 9 bases stayed unmatched. The germline CDR1 and CDR2 sequences are LGHDT and YNNKEL (reference sequence). The CDR3 runs to 17 residues. CDR3 residues: CASSQELRTGRNSPLHF. In DNA, the CDR3 is TGTGCCAGCAGCCAAGAACTCCGGACAGGCCGGAATTCACCCCTCCACTTT.

The chain links TRBV19 to TRBJ1-1; the D is unclear. Germline V lookup: CDR1 LNHDA, CDR2 SQIVND (reference sequence). V lost 4 bases and J 4 bases, leaving 10 bases between the germline ends. The CDR3 is 13 amino acids. Here the CDR3 DNA reads TGTGCCAGTAGTACACAGAGGGCCACTGAAGCTTTCTTT. This gives the protein CASSTQRATEAFF.

The chain couples TRBV9 to TRBJ2-7; 8 nucleotides agree with TRBD2. V lost 4 bases, J lost 5 bases, and 11 bases stayed unmatched. This CDR3 is 15 amino acids long. The germline gives CDR1 SGDLS, CDR2 YYNGEE. CDR3 protein: CASSNHLGTRDEQYF. CDR3 sequence (DNA): TGTGCCAGCAGCAACCACCTGGGGACTAGAGACGAGCAGTACTTC.

Only one count was recorded for this clone. The chain has TRBV12-1 and TRBJ2-7; the table's D call of TRBD2 was not tested on the DNA. TRBV12-1 is reported as a pseudogene. CDR3 length: 15 residues. Written as DNA, the CDR3 is TGTGCCAGCCCGCGAGTGTGCTCCCTACCCTACGAGCAGTACTTC. Encoded protein: CASPRVCSLPYEQYF.

The V and J genes are TRBV5-6 and TRBJ1-6, with 11 positions matching TRBD1. Trimming took 4 bases from V and 8 from J; bases not matched to a gene: 8. CDR1 is SGHDT, CDR2 YYEEEE, per germline. The CDR3 is made up of 16 amino acids. The CDR3 spells CASSDGQGAADSPLHF. The CDR3 DNA follows: TGTGCCAGCAGCGACGGACAGGGGGCGGCGGATTCACCCCTCCACTTT.

The sample holds one count of this clone. The CDR3, as DNA: TGTGCCAGCAGCCCCCGCGAAAAGAACACTGAAGCTTTCTTT. Protein: CASSPREKNTEAFF. The chain joins TRBV5-5 to TRBJ1-1; D not resolved. The CDR3 runs to 14 residues. Trimming pared 4 bases from V and 1 base from J, leaving 11 bases between. CDR1 is SGHKS and CDR2 is YYEKEE in the germline V gene (reference sequence).

The rearrangement joins TRBV6-6 to TRBJ2-7; 7 nucleotides match TRBD1. Losses at the gene ends were 7 bases for V and 2 bases for J; bases not matched to a gene: 8. Germline loops: CDR1 MNHNY, CDR2 SVGAGI (reference sequence). The CDR3 loop spans 14 amino acids. The CDR3 here is CASNSRGPTYEQYF. The CDR3 nucleotides are TGTGCCAGCAACTCGAGGGGGCCGACCTACGAGCAGTACTTC.